The rows below give T cell receptor beta chains drawn from one sample of a study of cytomegalovirus exposure and HLA in healthy donors. The data were produced by immunoSEQ multiplex PCR, yet TCRdb's version contains in-frame clones alone and is incomplete. The sample lists some 130,000 clones, about 83% seen once, with roughly 1.4% in the top ten. Sample: PBMCs. These receptors were collected from a woman aged 25 to 39 in good health and CMV-seronegative. The CDR3 runs from the conserved cysteine through the conserved F or W. D genes are given only for firm matches. The listing skips clone size in some rows; elsewhere it reads once, few, many or a size class.

cdr3_aa cdr3_nt d_call v_call clone_size j_call
CASSLGPGSSEKLFF TGCGCCAGCAGCTTGGGGCCGGGTTCTAGTGAAAAACTGTTTTTT . TRBV5-1 . TRBJ1-4
CASSLQGATGELFF TGCGCCAGCAGCTTACAGGGGGCCACCGGGGAGCTGTTTTTT TRBD1 TRBV5-1 once TRBJ2-2
CASSHKQGMNTGELFF TGCGCCAGCAGCCACAAACAGGGGATGAACACCGGGGAGCTGTTTTTT TRBD1 TRBV4-1 . TRBJ2-2
CASSLLAGGQLETQYF TGTGCCAGCAGCTTACTAGCGGGGGGCCAGTTGGAGACCCAGTACTTC TRBD2 TRBV5-6 . TRBJ2-5
CASSSSSQGGNTIYF TGTGCCAGCAGCTCATCCTCACAGGGTGGGAACACCATATATTTT . TRBV7-9 . TRBJ1-3
CASSLRGFSTDTQYF TGTGCCAGCAGCTTAAGGGGCTTCAGTACAGATACGCAGTATTTT . TRBV13 . TRBJ2-3
CASSYLQGASYEQYF TGTGCCAGCAGTTACCTACAGGGGGCCTCTTACGAGCAGTACTTC TRBD1 TRBV6-6 . TRBJ2-7
CASSLDQGQPQHF TGTGCCAGCTCACTCGACCAGGGCCAGCCCCAGCATTTT . TRBV18 . TRBJ1-5
CASSAPSGGVTDTQYF TGTGCCAGCAGCGCCCCCAGCGGGGGAGTCACAGATACGCAGTATTTT TRBD2 TRBV9 . TRBJ2-3
CASSLSSVSFTGELFF TGTGCCAGCAGCTTGTCATCGGTTTCTTTTACCGGGGAGCTGTTTTTT . TRBV5-4 . TRBJ2-2
CASSFFGRERGGYTF TGTGCCAGCAGCTTTTTTGGGAGGGAAAGAGGAGGCTACACCTTC . TRBV5-4 . TRBJ1-2
CASSLGQGAGYEQYF TGTGCCAGCAGCTTAGGACAGGGGGCTGGCTACGAGCAGTACTTC TRBD1 TRBV7-8 many TRBJ2-7
CASSEQGVPNEKLFF TGTGCCAGCAGTGAACAGGGTGTGCCTAATGAAAAACTGTTTTTT . TRBV2 . TRBJ1-4
CASRSDTPNTEAFF TGTGCCAGCAGGTCGGACACCCCAAACACTGAAGCTTTCTTT . TRBV2 once TRBJ1-1
CASSPPLAGVGNEQFF TGTGCCAGCTCACCACCGCTAGCGGGGGTGGGCAATGAGCAGTTCTTC TRBD2 TRBV18 few TRBJ2-1
CASRERGSGTEAFF TGTGCCAGCAGGGAGCGGGGCAGCGGCACTGAAGCTTTCTTT . TRBV2 . TRBJ1-1
CASSPPYWTDTQYF TGTGCCAGCAGTCCCCCCTACTGGACAGATACGCAGTATTTT . TRBV27 . TRBJ2-3
CASSSSLPGQALHF TGCGCCAGCAGCTCCTCTCTCCCGGGACAGGCCCTCCACTTT TRBD1 TRBV5-1 once TRBJ1-6
CASSRVVRLAGITDTQYF TGTGCCAGCAGCCGGGTGGTCCGGCTAGCGGGAATCACAGATACGCAGTATTTT TRBD2 TRBV7-8 . TRBJ2-3
CASSLEKGTIYF TGTGCCAGCAGCTTGGAGAAAGGCACCATATATTTT . TRBV7-9 few TRBJ1-3
CASSLADSYNEQFF TGCGCCAGCAGCTTGGCCGACAGTTACAATGAGCAGTTCTTC . TRBV5-1 few TRBJ2-1
CASSLTGSSGNTIYF TGTGCCAGCAGCTTAACCGGGAGCTCTGGAAACACCATATATTTT . TRBV7-2 . TRBJ1-3
CASSLGGTGNEQFF TGTGCCAGCTCCCTTGGGGGGACAGGGAATGAGCAGTTCTTC TRBD1 TRBV5-5 . TRBJ2-1
CASSQAQNKYGYTF TGCGCCAGCAGCCAAGCCCAGAACAAATATGGCTACACCTTC . TRBV4-1 . TRBJ1-2
CASSQEAQGGNQPQHF TGTGCCAGCAGCCAAGAAGCGCAGGGGGGCAATCAGCCCCAGCATTTT TRBD1 TRBV4-2 once TRBJ1-5
CASSLVDRDTGELFF TGCGCCAGCAGCTTGGTGGACAGGGATACCGGGGAGCTGTTTTTT TRBD1 TRBV5-1 . TRBJ2-2
CASSGGVTGELFF TGTGCCAGCAGCGGGGGGGTCACCGGGGAGCTGTTTTTT . TRBV9 . TRBJ2-2
CASSATSGGYEQYF TGTGCCAGCAGTGCAACATCCGGGGGCTACGAGCAGTACTTC . TRBV13 . TRBJ2-7
CASSFRGQNSPLHF TGTGCCAGCAGCTTTAGGGGACAAAATTCACCCCTCCACTTT . TRBV7-9 . TRBJ1-6